Given below is one T cell receptor beta chain in context. The antigen is undetermined. This may arise from a read error, as a much more abundant clone is one base away. Tagging with unique molecular identifiers was applied to individual cDNA molecules. TCRdb reprocessed the 5' RACE reads with MiXCR, giving one entry per CDR3 protein. The data contain 25,000 to 35,000 distinct CDR3 sequences, roughly 5.1% of them seen just once; the ten biggest clones take up about 2.5%. This sample was taken from a study of early T cells in non-severe SARS-CoV-2 infection. In the study overall: Chains from this unsorted whole-blood bulk RNA could not be paired.

The CDR3 totals 14 residues. The germline gives CDR1 SGHRS, CDR2 YFSETQ. Study conclusions and caveats: There was a bias toward anti-spike CD8 responses in VDJdb matching, which missed private and CD4 specificities.

The sample consisted of whole blood. This receptor was obtained from an adult who was a healthcare worker with PCR-confirmed SARS-CoV-2 infection or an uninfected control (not recorded which). This rearrangement joins TRBV5-1 to TRBJ1-1; 7 bases agree with TRBD1. The CDR3 sequence is CASSAGTVNTEALF. The CDR3, as DNA: TGCGCCAGCAGCGCCGGGACAGTGAACACTGAAGCTCTCTTT.